The 21 T cell receptor beta chains below all came from one sample that was sequenced in a study of cytomegalovirus exposure and HLA in healthy donors. The PCR had 60 Vbeta and 13 Jbeta primers. Profiling relied on immunoSEQ multiplex PCR, and the TCRdb table lists in-frame clones only, not all of them. The table shows 100,000 to 120,000 clones, with roughly two thirds occurring only once. Sequenced sample: PBMCs. Every receptor here comes from a man aged 30 to 39 in good health and CMV-seronegative.

V gene TRBV4-3 combines with J gene TRBJ2-1, with TRBD2 matching over 10 bases. CDR1 is LGHNA, CDR2 YSLEER, per germline. V was clipped by 0 bases and J by 7 bases; unmatched bases: 15. The length of the CDR3 is 19 residues. The CDR3 is CASSQDRMGLALIRNEQFF. The CDR3 region has the DNA TGCGCCAGCAGCCAAGATCGAATGGGACTAGCGCTAATAAGGAATGAGCAGTTCTTC.

This CDR3 is CASSYRGQGSSYEQYF. CDR3 DNA: TGTGCCAGCAGTTACCGCGGACAGGGAAGCTCCTACGAGCAGTACTTC. The chain uses TRBV6-5 and TRBJ2-7; TRBD1 matches at 8 bases. V shed 2 bases and J 0 bases; nucleotides not matched to a gene: 6. The CDR3 extends over 16 amino acids. Germline CDR1 is MNHEY and CDR2 is SVGAGI.

This chain links TRBV5-1 with TRBJ2-7; D perhaps matches TRBD1 (5 bases). Per germline, CDR1 SGHRS and CDR2 YFSETQ. V dropped 4 bases and J dropped 0 bases, with 8 bases sitting between them. This CDR3 comprises 13 residues. CDR3: CASSEDNSYEQYF. For the CDR3, the DNA is TGCGCCAGCAGCGAGGACAACTCCTACGAGCAGTACTTC. The whole variable domain, remainder taken from reference TRBV5-1 and TRBJ2-7, is KAGVTQTPRYLIKTRGQQVTLSCSPISGHRSVSWYQQTPGQGLQFLFEYFSETQRNKGNFPGRFSGRQFSNSRSEMNVSTLELGDSALYLCASSEDNSYEQYFGPGTRLTVT.

This clone came up a few times. J is TRBJ2-2 and V is TRBV5-4, with TRBD2 matching over 9 bases. This CDR3 contains 18 residues. V lost 4 bases and J lost 5; bases outside the gene matches: 15. In germline, CDR1 is SGHNT, CDR2 YYREEE (reference sequence). The CDR3 bases are TGTGCCAGCAGCCCAAACAAAGGGACTAGCCTATCGACCGGGGAGCTGTTTTTT. This sequence encodes CASSPNKGTSLSTGELFF.

This chain links TRBV2 with TRBJ2-3; 9 bases line up with TRBD2. This CDR3 is built from 14 residues. CDR1 and CDR2 from the germline V gene are SNHLY and FYNNEI. V lost 6 bases to trimming and J lost 3 bases; unmatched junction nucleotides: 4. Here the CDR3 DNA reads TGTGCCAGCAGGTGGCGGGGGGGGACAGATACGCAGTATTTT. This sequence encodes CASRWRGGTDTQYF.

The rearrangement links TRBV7-9 to TRBJ2-1; D possibly corresponds to TRBD2 (6 bases). Trimming removed 5 bases at V and 10 bases at J, with 9 bases between. Looked up from germline, CDR1 is SEHNR and CDR2 is FQNEAQ (reference sequence). The length of the CDR3 is 11 residues. The CDR3 sequence: CASSRSGEQFF. CDR3 DNA: TGTGCCAGCAGCCGAAGCGGGGAGCAGTTCTTC.

CDR3 bases: TGTGCCAGCAGTTCGGACGGGGGCAATCAGCCCCAGCATTTT. Protein sequence: CASSSDGGNQPQHF. The chain combines TRBV7-3 with TRBJ1-5; D is unresolved. The CDR3 loop spans 14 amino acids. Trimming stripped 6 bases from V and 2 bases from J, with 11 bases between. Germline V gene data show CDR1 as SGHTA and CDR2 as FQGTGA. The whole variable domain, remainder taken from reference TRBV7-3 and TRBJ1-5, is GAGVSQTPSNKVTEKGKYVELRCDPISGHTALYWYRQSLGQGPEFLIYFQGTGAADDSGLPNDRFFAVRPEGSVSTLKIQRTERGDSAVYLCASSSDGGNQPQHFGDGTRLSIL.

V usage is TRBV29-1 and J usage is TRBJ2-1; 9 bases map to TRBD2. The trim removed 5 bases at V and 0 bases at J, leaving 8 bases unmatched. The germline V gene encodes CDR1 SQVTM and CDR2 ANQGSEA. The CDR3 covers 16 residues. In DNA form, the CDR3 reads TGCAGCGTTTTGGGGCTAGCGGGAAGCTCCTACAATGAGCAGTTCTTC. Its translation: CSVLGLAGSSYNEQFF.

This clone appeared a few times. V usage is TRBV5-5 and J usage is TRBJ1-2; D possibly corresponds to TRBD1 (5 bases). This CDR3 comprises 12 residues. Between the trimmed V and J ends, which lost 6 bases and 2 bases, there was a span of 8 bases. Germline V gene sequence: CDR1 SGHKS, CDR2 YYEKEE (reference sequence). The CDR3, as DNA: TGTGCCAGCAAAGGGGTAAACTATGGCTACACCTTC. Its translation: CASKGVNYGYTF.

V and J are TRBV27 and TRBJ2-1; 10 bases align to TRBD2. CDR1 and CDR2 (germline): MNHEY, SMNVEV (reference sequence). The CDR3 is 17 amino acids. J was trimmed by 0 bases and V by 5 bases; bases with no gene match: 7. CDR3 DNA: TGTGCCAGCAGTCCAGCGACTAGCGGGTCCTCCTACAATGAGCAGTTCTTC. It is translated as CASSPATSGSSYNEQFF.

J is TRBJ1-3 and V is TRBV6-1, with 8 bases fitting TRBD1. Germline V lookup: CDR1 MNHNS, CDR2 SASEGT. This CDR3 is built from 15 residues. Losses at the gene ends were 7 bases for V and 3 bases for J; bases not matched to a gene: 8. The CDR3 here is CASTEQGGIGNTIYF. CDR3 sequence (DNA): TGTGCCAGCACAGAACAGGGGGGTATTGGAAACACCATATATTTT.

The rearrangement links TRBV7-2 to TRBJ1-3, with 8 bases matching TRBD1. Germline V CDR1 and CDR2: SGHTA, FQGNSA. The junction had 5 bases not matched to a gene; V was cut back by 5 bases and J by 2 bases. The CDR3 sequence is 15 residues long. CDR3 sequence (DNA): TGTGCCAGCAGCCCGCAGGGGGCGCCTGGAAACACCATATATTTT. It specifies CASSPQGAPGNTIYF.

The chain employs TRBV11-3 and TRBJ2-2; 7 bases are a match to TRBD1. V trimming: 5 bases; J trimming: 7 bases; junction bases outside the gene matches: 13. From germline, CDR1 is SGHNT and CDR2 YENEEA. The CDR3 consists of 16 residues. CDR3 DNA: TGTGCCAGCAGCGCAGGGGGAAGGGCGGTCGGCGGGGAGCTGTTTTTT. Amino acid sequence: CASSAGGRAVGGELFF. Supplemented by reference TRBV11-3 and TRBJ2-2, the full variable domain reads EAGVVQSPRYKIIEKKQPVAFWCNPISGHNTLYWYLQNLGQGPELLIRYENEEAVDDSQLPKDRFSAERLKGVDSTLKIQPAELGDSAVYLCASSAGGRAVGGELFFGEGSRLTVL.

In its sample, this clone was seen once. The chain employs TRBV2 and TRBJ1-4, with a possible D match to TRBD1 (6 bases). V dropped 9 bases and J dropped 5 bases, with 13 bases sitting between them. The length of the CDR3 is 13 residues. The germline CDR1 and CDR2 sequences are SNHLY and FYNNEI. This CDR3 is CASHRVLNEKLFF. The CDR3, as DNA: TGTGCCAGTCACAGGGTCCTCAATGAAAAACTGTTTTTT.

This chain uses TRBV7-6 with TRBJ2-1; weak D call: TRBD2 (5 bases). Looked up from germline, CDR1 is SGHVS and CDR2 is FNYEAQ. V gave up 5 bases and J gave up 10 bases, with 12 bases separating them. The CDR3 length is 12 residues. Written as DNA, the CDR3 is TGTGCCAGCAGCCCCTCCGGCGGGGAGCAGTTCTTC. It translates to CASSPSGGEQFF.

The rearrangement links TRBV18 to TRBJ1-2; tentatively, D is TRBD1 (5 bases). V was trimmed by 2 bases and J by 2 bases, leaving 15 bases between them. This CDR3 comprises 16 residues. The germline CDR1 and CDR2 sequences are KGHSH and LQKENI. CDR3 in DNA: TGTGCCAGCTCACCAGTCCCACAGGCCTTCAACTATGGCTACACCTTC. It is translated as CASSPVPQAFNYGYTF.

This clone was counted only a few times. The chain joins TRBV18 to TRBJ1-2; D perhaps matches TRBD1 (5 bases). Germline V gene lookup returns CDR1 KGHSH and CDR2 LQKENI. The CDR3 loop spans 15 amino acids. V lost 0 bases and J lost 3, with 11 bases in between. The CDR3 region has the DNA TGTGCCAGCTCACCACCGGCGGGACTAGACTATGGCTACACCTTC. As protein: CASSPPAGLDYGYTF.

J is TRBJ2-3 and V is TRBV9, with 15 bases lining up with TRBD2. The CDR3 sequence is 18 residues long. Trimming at V came to 2 bases and at J to 0 bases, leaving 4 bases not matched to a gene. The V gene's germline CDR1 is SGDLS and CDR2 YYNGEE. In nucleotides, the CDR3 is TGTGCCAGCAGCGTTTCGGGACTAGCGGGAGGTAGCACAGATACGCAGTATTTT. Residues: CASSVSGLAGGSTDTQYF.

The J gene is TRBJ2-1, the V gene TRBV6-6; D gene unclear. Germline lookup yields CDR1 MNHNY and CDR2 SVGAGI (reference sequence). Trimming cost V 5 bases and J 4 bases, with 12 bases left between them. The length of the CDR3 is 14 residues. CDR3 in amino acids: CASSRQSQYNEQFF. The CDR3 coding sequence is TGTGCCAGCAGTCGGCAATCACAGTACAATGAGCAGTTCTTC.

The V gene is TRBV6-4, the J gene TRBJ2-3; weak D call: TRBD1 (5 bases). The V end was cut by 2 bases, the J end by 1 base, with 10 bases between. Germline lookup yields CDR1 MRHNA and CDR2 SNTAGT. The length of the CDR3 is 15 residues. Here the CDR3 DNA reads TGTGCCAGCAGTGACGGCCAGGGCGGCACAGATACGCAGTATTTT. This gives the protein CASSDGQGGTDTQYF.

V is TRBV30 and J is TRBJ2-7; possible D gene TRBD1, 6 bases. The CDR3 spans 11 residues. Germline V gives CDR1 GTSNPN, CDR2 SVGIG (reference sequence). The germline V and J ends were trimmed by 8 bases and 3 bases, with 11 bases remaining between them. CDR3 DNA sequence: TGTGCCCAAGGACAGAGCTACGAGCAGTACTTC. Translated: CAQGQSYEQYF.